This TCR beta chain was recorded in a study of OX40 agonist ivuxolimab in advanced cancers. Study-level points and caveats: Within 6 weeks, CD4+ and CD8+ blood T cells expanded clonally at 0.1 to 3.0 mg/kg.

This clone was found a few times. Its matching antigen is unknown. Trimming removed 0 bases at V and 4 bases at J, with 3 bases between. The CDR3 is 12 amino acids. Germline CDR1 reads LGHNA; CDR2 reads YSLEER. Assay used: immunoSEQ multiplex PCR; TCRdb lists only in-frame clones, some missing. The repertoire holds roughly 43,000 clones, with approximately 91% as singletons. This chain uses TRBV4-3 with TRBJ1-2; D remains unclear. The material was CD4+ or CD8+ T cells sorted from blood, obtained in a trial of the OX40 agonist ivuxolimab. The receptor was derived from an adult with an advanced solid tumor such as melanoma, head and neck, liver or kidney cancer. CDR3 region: CASSQDPYGYTF. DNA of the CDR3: TGCGCCAGCAGCCAAGATCCCTATGGCTACACCTTC.